This TCR beta chain was retrieved from a study of T-cell reconstitution after alpha-beta-depleted transplantation in children. The study, taken as a whole, reports: Several hundred expanded graft clones reportedly gave rise to the alpha-beta T cells present about two months after transplant.

As it was prepared, the TCRbeta library received unique molecular identifiers. TCRdb fed the PCR reads into MiXCR, producing one record per CDR3 protein. This table holds 490,000 or so distinct CDR3 sequences, 10% found once. Germline V lookup: CDR1 MDHEN, CDR2 SYDVKM. The V end was cut by 5 bases, the J end by 0 bases, with 11 bases between. CDR3 length equals 14 residues. This clonotype was seen many times. Its antigen is unidentified. The receptor was derived from a child under 10 years old with inherited bone marrow failure, due to receive a stem cell transplant. Sequenced material: PBMCs, taken before TCRalphabeta/CD19-depleted stem cell transplant. The chain carries TRBV28 and TRBJ2-7; D is uncertain. The CDR3 loop is CASSETPFSYEQYF. The CDR3 DNA is TGTGCCAGCAGTGAGACCCCCTTCTCCTACGAGCAGTACTTC.